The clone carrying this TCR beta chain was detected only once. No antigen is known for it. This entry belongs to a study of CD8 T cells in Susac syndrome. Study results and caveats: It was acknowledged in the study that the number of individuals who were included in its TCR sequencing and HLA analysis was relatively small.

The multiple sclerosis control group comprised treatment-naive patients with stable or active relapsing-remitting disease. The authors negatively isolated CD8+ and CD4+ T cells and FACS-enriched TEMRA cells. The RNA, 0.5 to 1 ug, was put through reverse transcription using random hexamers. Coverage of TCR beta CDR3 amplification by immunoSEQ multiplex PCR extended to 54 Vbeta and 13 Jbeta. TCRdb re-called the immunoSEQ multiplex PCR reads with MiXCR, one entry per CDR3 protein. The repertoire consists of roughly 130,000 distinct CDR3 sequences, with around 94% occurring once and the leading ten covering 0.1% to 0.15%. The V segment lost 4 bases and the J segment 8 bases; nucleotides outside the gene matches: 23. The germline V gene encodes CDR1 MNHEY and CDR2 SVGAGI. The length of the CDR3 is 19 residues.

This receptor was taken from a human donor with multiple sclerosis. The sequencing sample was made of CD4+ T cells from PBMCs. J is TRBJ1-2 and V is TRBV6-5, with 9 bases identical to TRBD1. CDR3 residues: CASSSSKGDRALYGGGYTF. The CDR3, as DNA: TGTGCCAGCAGTTCTTCTAAGGGGGACAGGGCCCTCTACGGTGGGGGCTACACCTTC.